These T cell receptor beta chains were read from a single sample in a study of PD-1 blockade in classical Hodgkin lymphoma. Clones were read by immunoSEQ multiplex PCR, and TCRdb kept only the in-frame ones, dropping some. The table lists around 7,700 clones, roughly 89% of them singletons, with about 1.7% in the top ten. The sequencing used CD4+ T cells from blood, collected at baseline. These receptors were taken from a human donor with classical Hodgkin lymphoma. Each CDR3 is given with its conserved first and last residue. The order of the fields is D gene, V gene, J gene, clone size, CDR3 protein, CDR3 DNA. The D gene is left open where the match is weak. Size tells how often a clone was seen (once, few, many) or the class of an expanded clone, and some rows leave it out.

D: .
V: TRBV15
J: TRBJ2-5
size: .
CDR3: CATSRDVGTQYF
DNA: TGTGCCACCAGCAGAGATGTCGGGACCCAGTACTTC

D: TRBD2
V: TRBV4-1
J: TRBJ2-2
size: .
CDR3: CASSQGLAGGSRTGELFF
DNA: TGCGCCAGCAGCCAAGGACTAGCGGGGGGGAGTCGGACCGGGGAGCTGTTTTTT

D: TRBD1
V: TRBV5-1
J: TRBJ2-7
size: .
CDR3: CASSWQGQSYEQYF
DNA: TGCGCCAGCAGCTGGCAGGGACAGTCCTACGAGCAGTACTTC

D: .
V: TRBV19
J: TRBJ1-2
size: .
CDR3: CASSIRSQFYGYTF
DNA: TGTGCCAGTAGTATCCGTTCCCAGTTCTATGGCTACACCTTC

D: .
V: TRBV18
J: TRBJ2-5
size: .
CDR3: CASSSRDFKWETQYF
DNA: TGTGCCAGCTCAAGTCGGGACTTCAAGTGGGAGACCCAGTACTTC

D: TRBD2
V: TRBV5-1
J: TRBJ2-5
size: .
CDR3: CASSSSGTMETQYF
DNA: TGCGCCAGCAGCTCTAGCGGGACGATGGAGACCCAGTACTTC

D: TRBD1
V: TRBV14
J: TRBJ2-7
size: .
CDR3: CASSQVRQGEQYF
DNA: TGTGCCAGCAGCCAGGTTAGACAGGGGGAGCAGTACTTC

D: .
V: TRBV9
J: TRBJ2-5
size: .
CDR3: CASSPPDETQYF
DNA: TGTGCCAGCAGTCCGCCGGATGAGACCCAGTACTTC

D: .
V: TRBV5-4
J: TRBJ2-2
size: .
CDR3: CASSLDLTGELFF
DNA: TGTGCCAGCAGCTTGGACCTAACCGGGGAGCTGTTTTTT

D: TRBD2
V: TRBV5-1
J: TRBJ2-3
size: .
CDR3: CASSLSGRKTDTQYF
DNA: TGCGCCAGCAGCCTTAGCGGGAGGAAGACAGATACGCAGTATTTT

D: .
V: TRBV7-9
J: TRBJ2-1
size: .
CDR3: CASSLGRDLYDVEQFF
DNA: TGTGCCAGCAGCTTAGGCCGGGACCTGTATGATGTGGAGCAGTTCTTC

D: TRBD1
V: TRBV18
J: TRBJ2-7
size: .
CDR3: CASSPYIGTGVSYEQYF
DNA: TGTGCCAGCTCACCTTACATCGGGACAGGTGTCTCCTACGAGCAGTACTTC

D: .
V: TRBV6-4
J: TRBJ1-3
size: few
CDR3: CASSDQRGSIYF
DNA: TGTGCCAGCAGTGATCAGCGCGGGTCGATATATTTT

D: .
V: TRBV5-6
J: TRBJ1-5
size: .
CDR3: CASSHYSSNQPQHF
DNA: TGTGCCAGCAGCCATTACAGTAGCAATCAGCCCCAGCATTTT

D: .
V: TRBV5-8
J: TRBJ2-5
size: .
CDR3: CASNRGGETQYF
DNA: TGTGCCAGCAACAGGGGAGGGGAGACCCAGTACTTC

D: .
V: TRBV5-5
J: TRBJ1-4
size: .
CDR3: CASSRDSTGDEKLFF
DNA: TGTGCCAGCAGTCGGGACTCCACGGGAGATGAAAAACTGTTTTTT